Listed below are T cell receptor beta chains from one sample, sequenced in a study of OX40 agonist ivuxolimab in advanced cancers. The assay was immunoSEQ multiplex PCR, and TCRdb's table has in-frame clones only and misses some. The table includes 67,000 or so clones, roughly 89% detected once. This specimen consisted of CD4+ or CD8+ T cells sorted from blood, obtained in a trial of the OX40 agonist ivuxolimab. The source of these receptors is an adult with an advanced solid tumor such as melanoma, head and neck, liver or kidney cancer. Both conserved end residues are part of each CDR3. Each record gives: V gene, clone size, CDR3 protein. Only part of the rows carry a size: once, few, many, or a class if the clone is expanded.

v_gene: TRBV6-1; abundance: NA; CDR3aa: CASGPVGDTQYF
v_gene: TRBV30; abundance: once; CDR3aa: CAWSVLGLAKTQYF
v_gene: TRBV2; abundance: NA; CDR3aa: CASSDQETQYF
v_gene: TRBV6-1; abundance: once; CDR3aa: CASSATVVSYEQYF
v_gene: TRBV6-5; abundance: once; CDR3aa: CASSSQRGGRNEQFF
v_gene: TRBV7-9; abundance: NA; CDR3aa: CASRARSFLNTGELFF
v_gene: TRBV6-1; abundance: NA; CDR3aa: CASSSGQGASPLHF
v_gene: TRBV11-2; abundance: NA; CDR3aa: CASSLAGGQETQYF
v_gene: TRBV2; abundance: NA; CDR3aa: CASSEGTGPNTGELFF
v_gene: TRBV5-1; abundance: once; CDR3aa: CASSDTGELFF
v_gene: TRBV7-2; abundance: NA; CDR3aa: CASSLGQNTEAFF
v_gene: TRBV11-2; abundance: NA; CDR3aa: CASSLFSSGGLGTGELFF
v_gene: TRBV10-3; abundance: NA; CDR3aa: CAIRGQGGTEAFF
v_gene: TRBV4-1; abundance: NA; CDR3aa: CASSQTPTGTGATGELFF
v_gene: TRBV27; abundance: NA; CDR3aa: CASSYPLGSGGANEQFF
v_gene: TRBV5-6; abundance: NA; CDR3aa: CASSWKAGEWHLHF
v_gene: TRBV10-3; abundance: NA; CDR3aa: CATDRGPTETQYF
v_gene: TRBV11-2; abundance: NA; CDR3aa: CASSYRAGGYNEQFF
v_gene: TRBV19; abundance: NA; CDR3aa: CASSIDGGTTAEKLFF
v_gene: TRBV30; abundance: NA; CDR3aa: CAWSGGANEKLFF
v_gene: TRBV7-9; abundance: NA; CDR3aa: CASSLGGSTETQYF
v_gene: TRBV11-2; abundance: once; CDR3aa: CASSSANEQFF
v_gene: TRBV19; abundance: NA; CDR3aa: CASSIASGPGYYEQYF
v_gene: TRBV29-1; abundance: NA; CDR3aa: CSVARAGLAGVEQYF
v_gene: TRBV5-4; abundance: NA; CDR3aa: CASSLRQTRNTEAFF
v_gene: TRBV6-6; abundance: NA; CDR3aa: CASRPDMSSYNSPLHF
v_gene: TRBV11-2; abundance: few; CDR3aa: CASRRVMGGRFNEQFF
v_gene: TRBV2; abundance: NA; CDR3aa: CASRRQGTNYGYTF
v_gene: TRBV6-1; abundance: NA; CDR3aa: CASSSRTGDYNEQFF
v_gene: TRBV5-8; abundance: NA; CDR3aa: CASSLEGATNQPQHF
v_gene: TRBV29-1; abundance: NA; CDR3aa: CSVGKDRTNEKLFF
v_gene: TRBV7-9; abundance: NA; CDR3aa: CASSFTGDNQPQHF
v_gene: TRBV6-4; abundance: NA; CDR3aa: CASSDDGGTERTYGYTF
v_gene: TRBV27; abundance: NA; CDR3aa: CASSLEGPSYNEQFF
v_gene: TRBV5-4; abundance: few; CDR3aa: CASSRTMRTSKLAGELFF
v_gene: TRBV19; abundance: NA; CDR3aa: CASSTDRNTEAFF
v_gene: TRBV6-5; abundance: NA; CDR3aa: CASRKGQPTYEQYF
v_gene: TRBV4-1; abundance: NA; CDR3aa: CASSQSTGGGETQYF
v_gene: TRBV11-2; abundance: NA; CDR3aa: CASSSNTDTQYF
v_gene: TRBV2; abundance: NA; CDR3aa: CASRGPPNSPLHF
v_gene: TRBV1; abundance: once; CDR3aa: CTSSQDASNQPQHF
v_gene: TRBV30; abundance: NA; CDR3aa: CAWRPPGLAGVTQYF
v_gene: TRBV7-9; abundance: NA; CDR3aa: CASRAGTGGTEAFF
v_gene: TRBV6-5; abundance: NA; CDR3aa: CASSYSPVNEQFF
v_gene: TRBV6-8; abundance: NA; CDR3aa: CASSTSFCFGFSYEQYF
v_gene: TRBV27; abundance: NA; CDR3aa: CASSTRGRADNEQFF